Following are 17 T cell receptor beta chains from one sample sequenced in a study of beta chain features in type 1 diabetes. Overall study results and limits: Moderate but significant shortening of TCRB CDR3s was recorded in all four CD4+ subsets from Type 1 diabetes patients.

Expressed TCRB transcripts were sequenced because the entire RNA isolate underwent reverse transcription. Measured with immunoSEQ multiplex PCR; TCRdb has only the in-frame clones, and not every one. This sample has 600,000 to 750,000 clones; around 12% occur once, and the top ten carry around 0.12%. What these receptors recognize is not known. The sequenced sample was naive CD4+ T cells from blood. These TCRs come from a man aged 25-40 years with type 1 diabetes.

This sequence joins TRBV30 and TRBJ1-2, with D perhaps TRBD1 (5 bases). The CDR3 totals 15 residues. CDR1 is GTSNPN and CDR2 is SVGIG in the germline V gene (reference sequence). The V and J ends lost 3 bases and 8 bases respectively, with 22 bases between them. CDR3 region: CAWSMGGDSLRGYTF. The CDR3 region has the DNA TGTGCCTGGAGCATGGGGGGAGACAGCCTGCGAGGCTACACCTTC.

The chain links TRBV9 to TRBJ2-1, with 9 bases lining up with TRBD2. The CDR3 consists of 16 residues. V was clipped by 0 bases and J by 2 bases; unmatched bases: 3. Germline CDR1 SGDLS, CDR2 YYNGEE. CDR3 region: CASSVVAGATYNEQFF. In DNA, the CDR3 is TGTGCCAGCAGCGTAGTAGCGGGGGCAACCTACAATGAGCAGTTCTTC.

This clone was counted between two and nine times. The chain is built from TRBV12-5 and TRBJ1-1, with 10 nucleotides matching TRBD1. Germline lookup yields CDR1 LGHNT and CDR2 FRNRAP. The CDR3 runs 17 residues. The V and J ends lost 2 bases and 1 base, in that order; junction bases with no gene match: 7. The chain's CDR3 is CASGLPLTGGSNTEAFF. In nucleotides, the CDR3 is TGTGCTAGTGGTTTGCCCCTGACAGGGGGCTCGAACACTGAAGCTTTCTTT. Full variable domain (missing parts from reference TRBV12-5 and TRBJ1-1): DARVTQTPRHKVTEMGQEVTMRCQPILGHNTVFWYRQTMMQGLELLAYFRNRAPLDDSGMPKDRFSAEMPDATLATLKIQPSEPRDSAVYFCASGLPLTGGSNTEAFFGQGTRLTVV.

This clone came up a few times. V gene TRBV5-6 combines with J gene TRBJ1-2, with D perhaps TRBD1 (6 bases). Germline CDR1 SGHDT, CDR2 YYEEEE. The CDR3 contains 15 residues. Trimming left V 2 bases short and J 0 bases short, with 11 bases between. CDR3 DNA sequence: TGTGCCAGCAGCTTATCCGGGACATCTAACTATGGCTACACCTTC. It encodes CASSLSGTSNYGYTF.

In this sample, this clone turned up a few times. This chain joins TRBV6-5 and TRBJ1-6; D ambiguous. CDR3 size: 15 residues. V lost 5 bases to trimming and J lost 8 bases, with 16 bases between them. Germline V gene lookup returns CDR1 MNHEY and CDR2 SVGAGI. CDR3 protein: CASSPFGSWDSPLHF. The CDR3 DNA sequence: TGTGCCAGCAGTCCGTTTGGGAGTTGGGATTCACCCCTCCACTTT.

This clone has only a few counts. This chain uses TRBV18 with TRBJ2-7; TRBD1 agrees at 7 bases. The CDR3 runs 14 residues. The V gene's germline CDR1 is KGHSH and CDR2 LQKENI. Trimming removed 2 bases from V and 1 base from J; junction bases left unmatched: 2. CDR3 sequence (DNA): TGTGCCAGCTCACCAACAGGGGATTCCTACGAGCAGTACTTC. Encoded protein: CASSPTGDSYEQYF.

This clone was counted a few times. This chain uses TRBV10-3 with TRBJ2-2, with D possibly TRBD2 on 6 matching bases. The CDR3 has 12 residues. In germline, CDR1 is ENHRY, CDR2 SYGVKD. V lost 11 bases and J 3 bases, leaving 10 bases between the germline ends. In DNA form, the CDR3 reads TGTGCCCTGCGGGGATACACCGGGGAGCTGTTTTTT. Its translation is CALRGYTGELFF.

As concerns this clone: The sample contains more than one DNA sequence encoding this CDR3. The chain links TRBV2 to TRBJ2-5, with D uncertain. The CDR3 totals 12 residues. The V and J ends lost 5 bases and 5 bases respectively, with 9 bases between them. The germline gives CDR1 SNHLY, CDR2 FYNNEI. The CDR3, as DNA: TGTGCCAGCAGTCGCGGACGGGAGACCCAGTACTTC. It encodes CASSRGRETQYF.

This clone showed up just a few times. This chain joins TRBV7-2 and TRBJ1-2, with 9 bases lining up with TRBD1. This CDR3 spans 13 amino acids. V gave up 5 bases and J gave up 4 bases; unmatched junction bases: 2. Germline V CDR1 and CDR2: SGHTA, FQGNSA. CDR3 coding DNA: TGTGCCAGCAGCCCGACAGGGGGCTATGGCTACACCTTC. Its translation is CASSPTGGYGYTF.

The genes are TRBV5-4 and TRBJ2-5; TRBD2 agrees at 12 bases. CDR1 and CDR2 from the germline V gene are SGHNT and YYREEE (reference sequence). V lost 5 bases and J lost 5; bases outside the gene matches: 7. The CDR3 sequence is 15 residues long. The CDR3 DNA sequence: TGTGCCAGCAGTTCTAGCGGGGGGGCCGAGGAGACCCAGTACTTC. Translating it yields CASSSSGGAEETQYF.

The V and J genes are TRBV7-2 and TRBJ2-5, with 8 positions matching TRBD2. Germline-derived CDR1 and CDR2 are SGHTA and FQGNSA. The V segment lost 7 bases and the J segment 0 bases; nucleotides outside the gene matches: 1. This CDR3 contains 13 residues. DNA of the CDR3: TGTGCCAGCAAACTAGCGGACCAAGAGACCCAGTACTTC. It translates to CASKLADQETQYF. Variable domain in full (rest from reference TRBV7-2 and TRBJ2-5): GAGVSQSPSNKVTEKGKDVELRCDPISGHTALYWYRQSLGQGLEFLIYFQGNSAPDKSGLPSDRFSAERTGGSVSTLTIQRTQQEDSAVYLCASKLADQETQYFGPGTRLLVL.

The V gene is TRBV5-1, the J gene TRBJ1-5; the D is unclear. CDR3 length: 14 residues. V shed 0 bases and J shed 5 bases, with 9 bases lying between them. From germline, CDR1 is SGHRS and CDR2 YFSETQ. CDR3 DNA: TGCGCCAGCAGCTTGGAAGTCGGTGATCAGCCCCAGCATTTT. It specifies CASSLEVGDQPQHF. The full variable domain, completed using reference TRBV5-1 and TRBJ1-5, is KAGVTQTPRYLIKTRGQQVTLSCSPISGHRSVSWYQQTPGQGLQFLFEYFSETQRNKGNFPGRFSGRQFSNSRSEMNVSTLELGDSALYLCASSLEVGDQPQHFGDGTRLSIL.

This clone was seen a few times. The chain carries TRBV11-2 and TRBJ1-1; D possibly corresponds to TRBD1 (5 bases). Germline CDR1 is SGHAT and CDR2 is FQNNGV. Trimming pared 1 base from V and 8 bases from J, leaving 11 bases between. This CDR3 has 13 amino acids. The DNA for the CDR3 is TGTGCCAGCAGCTTAGCGGGAGAGGGGGAAGCTTTCTTT. It yields the protein CASSLAGEGEAFF.

The chain employs TRBV6-5 and TRBJ1-3; D remains ambiguous. CDR1 and CDR2 from the germline V gene are MNHEY and SVGAGI. The V gene lost 5 bases and the J gene lost 6 bases, with 14 bases spanning the gap. The CDR3 length is 14 residues. CDR3 DNA: TGTGCCAGCAGTCTCGGACGGAACCCAAACACCATATATTTT. It is translated as CASSLGRNPNTIYF.

This sequence joins TRBV9 and TRBJ1-2; tentatively, D is TRBD1 (6 bases). Trimming removed 0 bases from V and 4 bases from J, with 13 bases in between. Germline values: CDR1 SGDLS, CDR2 YYNGEE. This CDR3 has 15 residues. The CDR3 reads CASSVEEQGAYGYTF. CDR3 sequence (DNA): TGTGCCAGCAGCGTAGAAGAACAGGGAGCCTATGGCTACACCTTC.

As regards this clone: Other DNA sequences from this sample encode an identical CDR3 as well. This chain joins TRBV10-3 and TRBJ1-5; D is uncertain. The CDR3 consists of 12 residues. The germline gives CDR1 ENHRY, CDR2 SYGVKD. The germline V and J ends were trimmed by 2 bases and 6 bases, with 5 bases remaining between them. The CDR3 DNA reads TGTGCCATCAGTGAGGGGAGTCAGCCCCAGCATTTT. Protein: CAISEGSQPQHF.

This clone came up a few times. The V gene is TRBV5-1, the J gene TRBJ2-3, with 8 bases matching TRBD2. This CDR3 is 15 amino acids long. The junction had 10 bases not matched to a gene; V was cut back by 4 bases and J by 6 bases. Germline CDR1 is SGHRS and CDR2 is YFSETQ. The CDR3 DNA sequence: TGCGCCAGCAGCCCGACTAGCGCCATTTTGGATACGCAGTATTTT. Translating gives CASSPTSAILDTQYF.